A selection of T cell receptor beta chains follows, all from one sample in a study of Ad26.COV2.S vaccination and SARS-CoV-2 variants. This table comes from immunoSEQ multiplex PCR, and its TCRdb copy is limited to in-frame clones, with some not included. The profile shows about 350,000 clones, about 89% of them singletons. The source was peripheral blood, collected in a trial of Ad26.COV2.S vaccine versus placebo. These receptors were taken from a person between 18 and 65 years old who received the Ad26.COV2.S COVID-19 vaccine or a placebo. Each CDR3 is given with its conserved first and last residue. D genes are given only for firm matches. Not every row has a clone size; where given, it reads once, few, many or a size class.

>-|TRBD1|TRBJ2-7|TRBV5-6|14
TGTGCCAGCAGCCGGACAGGGATTTCCTACGAGCAGTACTTC
CASSRTGISYEQYF
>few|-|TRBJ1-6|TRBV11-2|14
TGTGCCAGCAGCTTACAGGGGTTTAATTCACCCCTCCACTTT
CASSLQGFNSPLHF
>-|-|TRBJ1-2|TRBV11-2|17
TGTGCCAGCAGCTTAGATCGAGGAATAAGGGGTAACTATGGCTACACCTTC
CASSLDRGIRGNYGYTF
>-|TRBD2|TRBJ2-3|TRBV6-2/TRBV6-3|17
TGTGCCAGCAGTTCCCCCGTTCTGCGGGGGAGCACAGATACGCAGTATTTT
CASSSPVLRGSTDTQYF
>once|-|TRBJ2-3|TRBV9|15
TGTGCCAGCAGCGGGGGCGGGACCCAGGGAGCCACGCAGTATTTT
CASSGGGTQGATQYF
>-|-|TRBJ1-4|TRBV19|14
TGTGCCAGTAGTTCGCGGGACAACAATGAAAAACTGTTTTTT
CASSSRDNNEKLFF
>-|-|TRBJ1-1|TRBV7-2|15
TGTGCCAGCAGCTTATCGGGACAACTGAACACTGAAGCTTTCTTT
CASSLSGQLNTEAFF
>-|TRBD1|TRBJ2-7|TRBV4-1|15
TGCGCCAGCAGCCAATCGACAGGGTCCACCTACGAGCAGTACTTC
CASSQSTGSTYEQYF
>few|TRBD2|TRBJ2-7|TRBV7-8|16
TGTGCCAGCAGCTTAGTTGCTAGCGGGGGGGCCTACGAGCAGTACTTC
CASSLVASGGAYEQYF
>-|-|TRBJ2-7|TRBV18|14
TGTGCCAGCTCACTAGGACAGTTGGGAGAGGGGCAGTACTTC
CASSLGQLGEGQYF
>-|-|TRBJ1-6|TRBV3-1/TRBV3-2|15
TGTGCCAGCAGCCAAGTAACACAGGGAAGTTCACCCCTCCACTTT
CASSQVTQGSSPLHF
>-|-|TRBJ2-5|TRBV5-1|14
TGCGCCAGCAGCTTGGAAATCGGGATGGGGACCCAGTACTTC
CASSLEIGMGTQYF
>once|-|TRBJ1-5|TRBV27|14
TGTGCCAGCAGGCCCGGGGGGGTAAATCAGCCCCAGCATTTT
CASRPGGVNQPQHF
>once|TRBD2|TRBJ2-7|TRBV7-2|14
TGTGCCAGCAGTTCGACTAGCGGTTCCTACGAGCAGTACTTC
CASSSTSGSYEQYF
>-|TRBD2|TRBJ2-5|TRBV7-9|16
TGTGCCAGCAGCTTAAAAGGACTAGCGGGATCCGAGACCCAGTACTTC
CASSLKGLAGSETQYF
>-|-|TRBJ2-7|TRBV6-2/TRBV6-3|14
TGTGCCAGCAGTTACTATGGGGGTTCCTACGAGCAGTACTTC
CASSYYGGSYEQYF
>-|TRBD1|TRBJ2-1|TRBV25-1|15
TGTGCCAGCAGTGCCGGGACAGGGGTCATCAATGAGCAGTTCTTC
CASSAGTGVINEQFF
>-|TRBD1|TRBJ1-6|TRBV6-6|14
TGTGCCAGCAGTTACGACAGGGAGCAATCACCCCTCCACTTT
CASSYDREQSPLHF
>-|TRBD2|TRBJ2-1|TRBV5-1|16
TGCGCCAGCAGCTTTGGGCCCGGTGCGGGAGGCAATGAGCAGTTCTTC
CASSFGPGAGGNEQFF
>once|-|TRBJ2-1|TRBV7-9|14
TGTGCCAGCAGAGCGCAGGGAATCACCGATGAGCAGTTCTTC
CASRAQGITDEQFF
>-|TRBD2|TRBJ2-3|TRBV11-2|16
TGTGCCAGCAGCCGTGGGACTAGCGGGGGACAAGATACGCAGTATTTT
CASSRGTSGGQDTQYF
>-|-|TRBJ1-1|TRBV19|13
TGTGCCAGTAGTATACAGGGTTGGACTGAAGCTTTCTTT
CASSIQGWTEAFF
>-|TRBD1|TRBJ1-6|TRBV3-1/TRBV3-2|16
TGTGCCAGCAGCCGAAGTTCCGGGACAGGGAATTCACCCCTCCACTTT
CASSRSSGTGNSPLHF
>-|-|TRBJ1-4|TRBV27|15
TGTGCCAGCAGTTTATACTCAGCAACTAATGAAAAACTGTTTTTT
CASSLYSATNEKLFF